This T cell receptor (beta chain) was identified during a study of T cell responses to AZD1222 COVID-19 vaccine. Assay: immunoSEQ multiplex PCR; the TCRdb copy retains only in-frame clones and omits some. The sample shows about 150,000 clones, 70% to 90% of them seen only once. The CDR3 has 17 amino acids. The V gene lost 4 bases and the J gene lost 7 bases, with 24 bases spanning the gap. CDR1 SGDLS and CDR2 YYNGEE come from the germline V gene. The chain uses TRBV9 and TRBJ2-1; D may be TRBD2 (6 bases). The receptor was derived from an adult in good health. The source material was peripheral blood, sampled on day 0 of AZD1222 vaccination. CDR3 amino acids: CASSSSAGTEAFNEQFF. CDR3 DNA: TGTGCCAGCAGCTCAAGTGCGGGAACCGAGGCATTTAATGAGCAGTTCTTC.